This TCR beta chain was identified during a study of CD8+ T cells in alopecia areata. Study-wide background: Grafts of skin from C3H/HeJ donors aged roughly 6-13 months with spontaneous alopecia went to female C3H/HeJ mice aged 7-10 weeks.

Findings of the study overall: Relative to mice, TCR sharing across patients was less clear, a difference possibly HLA-related.

Points on this clone: Its specificity is not known. At residue 11, TCRdb's protein disagrees with the DNA translation; the protein shown here derives from the DNA. Gene names and germline refer to mouse. The observed sequence ends 3 residues before the CDR3 terminus, with the missing tail filled in from the germline J gene.

Trimming pared 4 bases from V and 4 bases from J, leaving 12 bases between. CDR1 SGHDT and CDR2 FRDEAV come from the germline V gene. This CDR3 comprises 14 residues. Once RNA had been extracted, it was reverse transcribed into cDNA to act as the sequencing template. Using immunoSEQ multiplex PCR, the repertoire was profiled, and TCRdb retains in-frame clones only, with some absent. The record shows approximately 110,000 clones for this sample, with no singletons present. The V and J genes are TRBV14 and TRBJ1-3; D is unclear. The sequence derives from a C3H/HeJ mouse with alopecia areata. The strain's MHC: H2-k. Sequenced input: lesional skin. CDR3 DNA, as far as it was read: TGTGCCAGCAGTCCCCCCGTCCTCGGAAATACG. Amino acids: CASSPPVLGNT. In full, the CDR3 is CASSPPVLGNTLYF.